The rows below give T cell receptor beta chains drawn from one sample of a study of neurological immune-mediated disorders. TCRdb re-derived calls from the 5' RACE reads in MiXCR, one entry per CDR3 protein. The profile shows approximately 89,000 distinct CDR3 sequences, under 15% of them singletons. Sequencing was performed on PBMCs. The source is a female donor with HTLV-1-associated myelopathy (HAM/TSP). CDR3s include the opening cysteine and the closing phenylalanine or tryptophan. The D gene is left open where the match is weak. Not every row has a clone size; where given, it reads once, few, many or a size class.

TRBJ2-1 | TRBV6-5 | NA | many | TGTGCCAGCAGTTTGGAGAGCGTGGGGTGGAGCGATGAGCAGTTCTTC | CASSLESVGWSDEQFF
TRBJ1-2 | TRBV5-1 | TRBD1 | many | TGCGCCAGCAGAACCGGGACAGGGATCGGCTACACCTTC | CASRTGTGIGYTF
TRBJ2-7 | TRBV7-9 | TRBD1 | many | TGTGCCAGCAGCTTAGCGGACAGGGGCGAGCAGTACTTC | CASSLADRGEQYF
TRBJ1-2 | TRBV20-1 | TRBD1 | many | TGCAGTGCAGTACAGGGGGCGCGAGGACATGGCTACACCTTC | CSAVQGARGHGYTF
TRBJ2-2 | TRBV12-3/TRBV12-4 | NA | NA | TGTGCCAGCAGCCTGAACTTGGACACCGGGGAGCTGTTTTTT | CASSLNLDTGELFF
TRBJ1-2 | TRBV29-1 | TRBD1 | many | TGCAGCGGTAACAGGGGTAGTAGGTTTGTGAACTATGGCTACACCTTC | CSGNRGSRFVNYGYTF
TRBJ1-1 | TRBV20-1 | NA | many | TGCAGTGCGGAACTGGGCACTGAAGCTTTCTTT | CSAELGTEAFF
TRBJ2-3 | TRBV20-1 | NA | many | TGCAGTGCTAGAGGGACGGGGGACATCCTCACAGATACGCAGTATTTT | CSARGTGDILTDTQYF
TRBJ2-7 | TRBV5-8 | TRBD1 | NA | TGTGCCAGCAGCTATTACCCGGGACAGGGTAGCGACGAGCAGTACTTC | CASSYYPGQGSDEQYF
TRBJ2-2 | TRBV5-1 | TRBD1 | many | TGCGCCAGCAGCTGGGGGGACAGGGGGCTTCGGCACACCGGGGAGCTGTTTTTT | CASSWGDRGLRHTGELFF
TRBJ2-7 | TRBV28 | NA | few | TGTGCCAGCAGTTTGACACGAAAGGAAGAGCAGTACTTC | CASSLTRKEEQYF
TRBJ1-2 | TRBV6-5 | NA | few | TGTGCCAGCAGTGATTCTGACAGGACCTATGGCTACACCTTC | CASSDSDRTYGYTF
TRBJ2-4 | TRBV18 | TRBD1 | few | TGTGCCAGCATGGAGGCAGGGGGAAGAAACATTCAGTACTTC | CASMEAGGRNIQYF
TRBJ2-1 | TRBV7-9 | NA | many | TGTGCCAGCAGCACCATGGACGGGGGCGCCTACAATGAGCAGTTCTTC | CASSTMDGGAYNEQFF
TRBJ1-1 | TRBV6-1 | NA | many | TGTGCCAGCATCCCGAGGGGCAGGGGAGACACTGAAGCTTTCTTT | CASIPRGRGDTEAFF
TRBJ2-5 | TRBV6-6 | TRBD1 | many | TGTGCCAGCAGTTACGGGACAGGGGGCGTCGAGACCCAGTACTTC | CASSYGTGGVETQYF
TRBJ2-1 | TRBV6-5 | NA | many | TGTGCCAGCAGTTCTAGCCCCCCGGGCAATGAGCAGTTCTTC | CASSSSPPGNEQFF
TRBJ2-5 | TRBV7-4 | NA | many | TGTGCCAGCAGCTTAGTTGAGGCCGGGGAGACCCAGTACTTC | CASSLVEAGETQYF
TRBJ1-2 | TRBV5-6 | NA | few | TGTGCCAGCAGCTTATCCGGGGCAGGGCCCTATGGCTACACCTTC | CASSLSGAGPYGYTF
TRBJ2-5 | TRBV6-5 | TRBD2 | many | TGTGCCAGCAGTTACGGCGGCGGGGGGGCAGAGACCCAGTACTTC | CASSYGGGGAETQYF
TRBJ2-3 | TRBV6-5 | NA | NA | TGTGCCAGCAGTTACGGTGATAGGCGAGTAGATACGCAGTATTTT | CASSYGDRRVDTQYF
TRBJ2-5 | TRBV12-3/TRBV12-4 | NA | many | TGTGCCAGCAGCCTACGGGGGGCGGAGGAGACCCAGTACTTC | CASSLRGAEETQYF
TRBJ2-6 | TRBV6-5 | NA | many | TGTGCCAGCAGTTACTCGAGGGGTTCTGGGGCCAACGTCCTGACTTTC | CASSYSRGSGANVLTF
TRBJ1-6 | TRBV7-3 | TRBD1 | many | TGTGCCAGCAGCGTAACCTTCGGGACAGGGTCTTCACCCCTCCACTTT | CASSVTFGTGSSPLHF
TRBJ2-7 | TRBV5-1 | NA | many | TGCGCCAGCAGCTTGGAGGGACTTAGCTCCTACGAGCAGTACTTC | CASSLEGLSSYEQYF
TRBJ2-3 | TRBV20-1 | TRBD2 | many | TGCAGTGCTAGCCCGCCAGCGGGGGCCACAGATACGCAGTATTTT | CSASPPAGATDTQYF
TRBJ1-2 | TRBV4-2 | TRBD1 | NA | TGTGCCAGCAGCCAAGTAGCAGGGGGAGCCATTGGCTACACCTTC | CASSQVAGGAIGYTF
TRBJ1-4 | TRBV3-1 | NA | many | TGTGCCAGCACGCGGACGCGGGATGAAAAACTGTTTTTT | CASTRTRDEKLFF
TRBJ2-1 | TRBV5-1 | TRBD2 | many | TGCGCCAGCAGCTTGGTTGGTAGCGGGGGGGCTAGACACAATGAGCAGTTCTTC | CASSLVGSGGARHNEQFF
TRBJ2-2 | TRBV9 | TRBD2 | medium-sized | TGTGCCAGCAGGGGGACTAGCGGGGGTACGAACACCGGGGAGCTGTTTTTT | CASRGTSGGTNTGELFF
TRBJ1-1 | TRBV6-1 | TRBD1 | many | TGTGCCAGCAGTGGCCGACAGGGTACGAACACTGAAGCTTTCTTT | CASSGRQGTNTEAFF
TRBJ2-7 | TRBV7-9 | NA | many | TGTGCCAGCAGCCCTAGGCCAGAAACCTACGAGCAGTACTTC | CASSPRPETYEQYF
TRBJ1-5 | TRBV6-6 | NA | many | TGTGCCAGCAGTTACTCCGGAGAAGGTGATCAGCCCCAGCATTTT | CASSYSGEGDQPQHF
TRBJ2-1 | TRBV5-1 | NA | many | TGCGCCAGCAGCTTGGGGACGTGGGGCGATGAGCAGTTCTTC | CASSLGTWGDEQFF
TRBJ2-2 | TRBV12-3/TRBV12-4 | NA | many | TGTGCCAGCAGTTTTGGTCTAGCCGGGGACACCGGGGAGCTGTTTTTT | CASSFGLAGDTGELFF
TRBJ2-3 | TRBV5-1 | NA | many | TGCGCCAGCAGCTTTTGGATTGACAGGCACACAGATACGCAGTATTTT | CASSFWIDRHTDTQYF
TRBJ1-2 | TRBV6-5 | NA | NA | TGTGCCAGCAGTTACTCGAGTAAGGGGGAGGGCTACACCTTC | CASSYSSKGEGYTF
TRBJ1-6 | TRBV3-1 | NA | many | TGTGCCAGCAGCCACGCGTGGGGGGCTGCCTATAATTCACCCCTCCACTTT | CASSHAWGAAYNSPLHF
TRBJ2-2 | TRBV7-6 | NA | medium-sized | TGTGCCAGCAGCAGAGGACTATGGACCGGGGAGCTGTTTTTT | CASSRGLWTGELFF
TRBJ1-1 | TRBV6-1 | NA | many | TGTGCCAGCAGTGAAAAGGGGATGAACACTGAAGCTTTCTTT | CASSEKGMNTEAFF
TRBJ2-2 | TRBV7-9 | NA | many | TGTGCCAGCAGCTTCCGGGACTCATCCACCGGGGAGCTGTTTTTT | CASSFRDSSTGELFF